This T cell receptor (beta chain) was documented in a study of T cell responses to AZD1222 COVID-19 vaccine. Across the whole study: Combined were second doses at about 4 or about 12 weeks.

To note about this clone: The target antigen is unknown.

Germline-derived CDR1 and CDR2 are MGHRA and YSYEKL. The trim removed 3 bases at V and 0 bases at J, leaving 8 bases unmatched. There are 16 residues in the CDR3. General study findings and limits: A reported finding is that nearly half of spike-specific TCRs target unmutated variant regions. Spike-specific TCR breadth and depth grew following two AZD1222 doses. Donors were chiefly white British, with a greater number of females, and clonal diversity was perhaps underestimated.

Generated by immunoSEQ multiplex PCR, the TCRdb table keeps only in-frame clones and is missing some. The repertoire includes approximately 170,000 clones, around 89% of them detected once, and approximately 6.9% sits in the top ten. This sample comprised peripheral blood, obtained on day 0 of AZD1222 vaccination. The source of this sequence is an adult in good health. This chain joins TRBV4-1 and TRBJ2-7; 7 bases match TRBD1. The CDR3 coding sequence is TGCGCCAGCAGCCATGGGACAGCCTTAAGCTCCTACGAGCAGTACTTC. This sequence encodes CASSHGTALSSYEQYF.